This is a list of T cell receptor beta chains from one sample in a study of T cells in Graves' hyperthyroidism and ophthalmopathy. TCRdb reprocessed the multiplex PCR reads with MiXCR, giving one entry per CDR3 protein. The sample has approximately 270,000 distinct CDR3 sequences; approximately 14% are singletons. The sequenced sample consisted of blood. The receptors shown here come from a woman aged 40-49 years with Graves' hyperthyroidism that later progressed to Graves' ophthalmopathy. Each CDR3 is given with its conserved first and last residue. D genes are given only for firm matches. Not every row has a clone size; where given, it reads once, few, many or a size class.

TRBJ2-1,many,TRBV3-1,NA,14,TGTGCCAGCAGCCCCCCCCGGCGGAACAATGAGCAGTTCTTC,CASSPPRRNNEQFF
TRBJ2-1,many,TRBV6-4,NA,15,TGTGCCAGCAGCCTAACAGATAGCGCGTACAATGAGCAGTTCTTC,CASSLTDSAYNEQFF
TRBJ2-3,many,TRBV28,NA,13,TGTGCCAGCAGTTTTGTCCTCACAGATACGCAGTATTTT,CASSFVLTDTQYF
TRBJ2-3,many,TRBV7-8,NA,16,TGTGCCAGCACCCGCAGTTTATCCGAGCGAGCAGATACGCAGTATTTT,CASTRSLSERADTQYF
TRBJ2-7,many,TRBV14,NA,14,TGTGCCAGCAGCCAAGATGTTTTCTTCTCCGAGCAGTACTTC,CASSQDVFFSEQYF
TRBJ2-5,many,TRBV28,NA,14,TGTGCCAGCAGTTACAGACAGGCACAAGAGACCCAGTACTTC,CASSYRQAQETQYF
TRBJ2-6,many,TRBV11-2,NA,20,TGTGCCAGCAGCTTATCCCCGGGGGGGACAGGTGCCTCTGGGGCCAACGTCCTGACTTTC,CASSLSPGGTGASGANVLTF
TRBJ2-3,many,TRBV12-5,TRBD2,18,TGTGCTAGTGCCCCGGGTGCTCCTCACTTAGCGGGAGGTCGGACGCAGTATTTT,CASAPGAPHLAGGRTQYF
TRBJ2-1,many,TRBV9,NA,14,TGTGCCAGCAGCGCCGGTCTGTACTACAATGAGCAGTTCTTC,CASSAGLYYNEQFF
TRBJ1-5,many,TRBV28,NA,13,TGTGCCAGCAAAAGGGGAGGAGACCAGCCCCAGCATTTT,CASKRGGDQPQHF
TRBJ2-1,NA,TRBV19,TRBD1,13,TGTGCCAGTAGTTACAGGGGGCCCAATGAGCAGTTCTTC,CASSYRGPNEQFF
TRBJ2-7,many,TRBV11-3,NA,13,TGTGCCAGCAGCAAAGGGGCGGCCTACGAGCAGTACTTC,CASSKGAAYEQYF
TRBJ2-3,many,TRBV14,NA,15,TGTGCCAGCAGCCATGTGGGCGCACGCACAGATACGCAGTATTTT,CASSHVGARTDTQYF
TRBJ2-7,NA,TRBV11-2,NA,17,TGTGCCAGCAGCTTAGGTAGAATAGGCCAACGGGCCTACGAGCAGTACTTC,CASSLGRIGQRAYEQYF
TRBJ2-6,many,TRBV5-1,NA,15,TGCGCCAGCAGCTTCGTGGGCTCTGGGGCCAACGTCCTGACTTTC,CASSFVGSGANVLTF
TRBJ1-5,NA,TRBV27,NA,15,TGTGCCAGCAGTTACCTCGGGGGTGGGAATCAGCCCCAGCATTTT,CASSYLGGGNQPQHF
TRBJ2-7,many,TRBV3-1,NA,13,TGTGCCAGCAGCAGAAGGCCAGGTTACGAGCAGTACTTC,CASSRRPGYEQYF
TRBJ2-1,NA,TRBV11-2,NA,14,TGTGCCAGCAGCTCGCCTAGCGATCACAATGAGCAGTTCTTC,CASSSPSDHNEQFF
TRBJ2-2,many,TRBV3-1,NA,15,TGTGCCAGCAGCGGACAGACGACGAACACCGGGGAGCTGTTTTTT,CASSGQTTNTGELFF
TRBJ2-3,NA,TRBV27,NA,13,TGTGCCAGCTATGGGGGCGACACAGATACTCAGTGTTTT,CASYGGDTDTQCF
TRBJ2-5,many,TRBV9,TRBD1,14,TGTGCCAGCAGCGCGGGACAGGGGAGAGAGACCCAGTACTTC,CASSAGQGRETQYF
TRBJ2-1,NA,TRBV12-3/TRBV12-4,TRBD2,16,TGTGCCAGCAGTCCCCTAGGACTAGCGGCGAACAATGAGCAGTTCTTC,CASSPLGLAANNEQFF
TRBJ1-1,many,TRBV12-3/TRBV12-4,TRBD1,15,TGTGCCAGCAGTTTAATCGGGACAGGGAACACTGAAGCTTTCTTT,CASSLIGTGNTEAFF
TRBJ2-3,many,TRBV25-1,NA,17,TGTGCCAGCAGTGAACCTTCTAGTGGATCAGGGGCAGATACGCAGTATTTT,CASSEPSSGSGADTQYF
TRBJ2-7,many,TRBV7-8,TRBD2,14,TGTGCCAGCAGCTTAGGCAGCGGGAGTGACGAGCAGTACTTC,CASSLGSGSDEQYF
TRBJ1-1,many,TRBV6-1,TRBD1,16,TGTGCCAGCAGTCATCCCAGGCACAGGGGTGACACTGAAGCTTTCTTT,CASSHPRHRGDTEAFF
TRBJ2-3,NA,TRBV29-1,TRBD2,15,TGCAGCGGGCAAGGGACTAGCGGGATTTTAGATACGCAGTATTTT,CSGQGTSGILDTQYF
TRBJ2-1,many,TRBV18,NA,13,TGTGCCAGCTCACCACCCACTAGCAATGAGCAGTTCTTC,CASSPPTSNEQFF
TRBJ2-1,many,TRBV28,NA,13,TGTGCCAGCAGCCGACTACTTTACAATGAGCAGTTCTTC,CASSRLLYNEQFF
TRBJ2-6,many,TRBV6-1,NA,17,TGTGCCAGCAGTTCGGCAGGGATTAGCTCTGGGGCCAACGTCCTGACTTTC,CASSSAGISSGANVLTF
TRBJ1-5,few,TRBV6-1,TRBD1,18,TGTGCCAGCAGTAACCGGGACAGGGTCCTATATAGCAATCAGCCCCAGCATTTT,CASSNRDRVLYSNQPQHF
TRBJ1-1,many,TRBV27,NA,15,TGTGCCAGCAGTCCCCTGACAGGATTAAACACTGAAGCTTTCTTT,CASSPLTGLNTEAFF
TRBJ2-2,many,TRBV13,NA,17,TGTGCCAGCAGCTTAGGCCTAAGGCTCGTGAACACCGGGGAGCTGTTTTTT,CASSLGLRLVNTGELFF
TRBJ2-3,many,TRBV3-1,TRBD2,19,TGTGCCAGCAGCCAAGGTCCCCTAGCGGGAGGGCCTTTGGCAGATACGCAGTATTTT,CASSQGPLAGGPLADTQYF
TRBJ1-6,many,TRBV11-2,TRBD1,16,TGTGCCAGCAGTTCCCTACAGGGGTCCTCTAATTCACCCCTCCACTTT,CASSSLQGSSNSPLHF
TRBJ2-2,NA,TRBV27,TRBD1,16,TGTGCCAGCAGCTCGTTGGGGACAGCGAACACCGGGGAGCTGTTTTTT,CASSSLGTANTGELFF
TRBJ2-5,few,TRBV20-1,NA,13,TGCAGTGCCAGGGGAGCGGGGTTGGAGACCCAGTACTTC,CSARGAGLETQYF
TRBJ1-2,NA,TRBV6-1,NA,12,TGTGCCAGCAGTGGGGGGGGCACTGGCTACACCTTC,CASSGGGTGYTF
TRBJ2-1,many,TRBV11-2,NA,11,TGTGCCAGCAGCAGGGGTTATGAGCAGTTCTTC,CASSRGYEQFF
TRBJ2-3,few,TRBV6-1,TRBD2,16,TGTGCCAGCAGGGGGGAGGGGTGGTTGGGCACAGATACGCAGTATTTT,CASRGEGWLGTDTQYF
TRBJ2-1,few,TRBV18,NA,16,TGTGCCAGCTCACCACCGGGGCAGGAGTCCTACAATGAGCAGTTCTTC,CASSPPGQESYNEQFF
TRBJ1-2,many,TRBV27,TRBD1,14,TGTGCCAGCAGACAGACAGGGGACCTCTATGGCTACACCTTC,CASRQTGDLYGYTF
TRBJ1-5,many,TRBV5-1,TRBD1,15,TGCGCCAGCAGTTATACCGGGACAGGGAATCAGCCCCAGCATTTT,CASSYTGTGNQPQHF
TRBJ1-2,NA,TRBV7-2,TRBD1,15,TGTGCCAGCAGCTCCCTAATGACAGGGGGAGTTGGCTACACCTTC,CASSSLMTGGVGYTF
TRBJ2-3,NA,TRBV20-1,NA,13,TGCAGTGCTGGCCCCGGAAGCACAGATACGCAGTATTTT,CSAGPGSTDTQYF
TRBJ2-7,many,TRBV19,NA,15,TGTGCCAGTAGTATCTCCGCATTGGCGATCTACGAGCAGTACTTC,CASSISALAIYEQYF
TRBJ1-5,many,TRBV6-1,NA,13,TGTGCCAGCAGGAGGGAGAGCAATCAGCCCCAGCATTTT,CASRRESNQPQHF
TRBJ2-1,many,TRBV3-1,NA,15,TGTGCCAGCAGCCAAGAGGTACTAAGAGAGAATGAGCAGTTCTTC,CASSQEVLRENEQFF
TRBJ2-1,few,TRBV13,NA,13,TGTGCCAGCAGCTGGGGTCGTAGTAGGGAGCAGTTCTTC,CASSWGRSREQFF
TRBJ2-3,many,TRBV7-3,NA,13,TGTGCCAGCAGCTTAAGACAGGAGGCCACGCAGTATTTT,CASSLRQEATQYF
TRBJ1-2,many,TRBV27,TRBD1,14,TGTGCCAGCACCGCTTTGGACAGGCCTTTCGGCTACACCTTC,CASTALDRPFGYTF